Presented here are 30 T cell receptor beta chains from one specimen sequenced in a study of cytomegalovirus exposure and HLA in healthy donors. The PCR contained 60 Vbeta and 13 Jbeta primers. Clones were sequenced by immunoSEQ multiplex PCR, and TCRdb holds only the in-frame ones, with some missing. The repertoire holds about 130,000 clones, with 65% to 80% as singletons. What was sequenced was PBMCs. These receptors all stem from a woman aged 40 to 50 in good health and CMV-seronegative.

The J gene is TRBJ1-1, the V gene TRBV27; 12 bases are shared with TRBD1. The CDR3 spans 14 residues. Germline-derived CDR1 and CDR2 are MNHEY and SMNVEV (reference sequence). Germline trimming cut 7 bases from V and 7 bases from J; bases unmatched to any gene: 7. The CDR3: CASNPGQGAVEAFF. CDR3 in DNA: TGTGCCAGCAACCCGGGACAGGGGGCCGTTGAAGCTTTCTTT.

V is TRBV9 and J is TRBJ2-1; D might be TRBD2 (6 bases). From germline, CDR1 is SGDLS and CDR2 YYNGEE. V lost 3 bases and J 2 bases, leaving 18 bases between the germline ends. The CDR3 totals 17 residues. The CDR3 here is CASSATRELVTYNEQFF. CDR3 nucleotides: TGTGCCAGCAGCGCGACCCGGGAGCTGGTCACCTACAATGAGCAGTTCTTC.

This chain uses TRBV19 with TRBJ2-1, with TRBD2 matching 8 bases. The ends lost 3 bases at V and 0 bases at J; junction bases unmatched: 4. The CDR3 covers 16 residues. Germline CDR1 LNHDA, CDR2 SQIVND (reference sequence). As DNA, the CDR3 is TGTGCCAGTAGTATGTTAGCGGGGACCTCCTACAATGAGCAGTTCTTC. Translation gives CASSMLAGTSYNEQFF.

This rearrangement joins TRBV6-1 to TRBJ2-7; D call uncertain. CDR3 length: 13 residues. Germline assignment: CDR1 MNHNS and CDR2 SASEGT. The V and J ends lost 5 bases and 2 bases respectively, with 10 bases between them. CDR3 in DNA: TGTGCCAGCAGTACGATCGGTCCCTACGAGCAGTACTTC. Protein: CASSTIGPYEQYF.

V usage is TRBV19 and J usage is TRBJ1-4, with 10 nucleotides matching TRBD1. The CDR3 has 13 residues. Germline-derived CDR1 and CDR2 are LNHDA and SQIVND (reference sequence). After removal of 7 bases from V and 6 bases from J, the junction contained 2 bases not matched to a gene. The CDR3 is CASTGQGYEKLFF. CDR3 nucleotide sequence: TGTGCCAGTACGGGACAGGGGTATGAAAAACTGTTTTTT.

The V call is TRBV30, the J call TRBJ1-1; possible D gene TRBD1, 5 bases. Germline CDR1 is GTSNPN and CDR2 is SVGIG (reference sequence). This CDR3 has 17 residues. Trimming removed 2 bases at V and 1 base at J, with 20 bases between. CDR3 DNA sequence: TGTGCCTGGAGTCCCCCCGGGGGAAGGGGACGGAACACTGAAGCTTTCTTT. Translated, it gives CAWSPPGGRGRNTEAFF.

The rearrangement joins TRBV9 to TRBJ2-3, with TRBD2 matching 8 bases. This CDR3 has 17 residues. Germline CDR1 SGDLS, CDR2 YYNGEE. Germline trimming cut 0 bases from V and 3 bases from J; bases unmatched to any gene: 9. CDR3 DNA sequence: TGTGCCAGCAGCGTAGAACGGGAGGGCCCTCGGACAGATACGCAGTATTTT. Translating gives CASSVEREGPRTDTQYF.

The gene calls are TRBV9 and TRBJ2-6, with 7 positions matching TRBD1. The CDR3 covers 16 residues. Germline CDR1 SGDLS, CDR2 YYNGEE. The V segment lost 1 base and the J segment 0 bases; nucleotides outside the gene matches: 1. This chain's CDR3 is CASSVSGGSGANVLTF. DNA for the CDR3: TGTGCCAGCAGCGTATCAGGGGGCTCTGGGGCCAACGTCCTGACTTTC.

The J gene is TRBJ2-5, the V gene TRBV6-5; D unclear. TRBJ2-7 explains the end of the DNA better; the J call may be wrong. Germline values: CDR1 MNHEY, CDR2 SVGAGI. This CDR3 is 14 amino acids long. CDR3 coding DNA: TGTGCCAGCAGTCCCTTCGTAGCTACCTACGAGCAGTACTTC. It encodes CASSPFVATYEQYF.

The chain recombines TRBV28 with TRBJ1-3; 8 nucleotides match TRBD1. The V and J ends lost 6 bases and 2 bases, in that order; junction bases with no gene match: 6. CDR3 length equals 15 residues. The germline V gene has CDR1 MDHEN and CDR2 SYDVKM. The DNA of the CDR3 is TGTGCCAGCAGCCAGGACAGGGAGGCTGGAAACACCATATATTTT. Translating gives CASSQDREAGNTIYF.

In regard to this clone: Distinct nucleotide sequences in the sample also encode this CDR3. The chain carries TRBV2 and TRBJ2-5; 7 nucleotides align to TRBD2. Germline CDR1 is SNHLY and CDR2 is FYNNEI. CDR3 size: 15 residues. With 8 bases clipped from V and 2 bases from J, the junction kept 11 bases outside the gene matches. The CDR3 DNA is TGTGCCAGCGGAGGGGAGGGACTAATACAAGAGACCCAGTACTTC. This codes for CASGGEGLIQETQYF.

This chain uses TRBV7-7 with TRBJ2-5; TRBD2 matches at 10 bases. Germline trimming cut 6 bases from V and 2 bases from J; bases unmatched to any gene: 6. This CDR3 comprises 15 residues. Germline V gene sequence: CDR1 SSHAT, CDR2 FNYEAQ (reference sequence). This CDR3 is CASSKLAGRQETQYF. DNA of the CDR3: TGTGCCAGCAGTAAACTAGCGGGGCGTCAAGAGACCCAGTACTTC.

Written as DNA, the CDR3 is TGTGCCAGCAGTGGAATCAGGGGGACCCAAGCTTTCTTT. It yields the protein CASSGIRGTQAFF. This chain links TRBV6-1 with TRBJ1-1; 7 bases match TRBD1. CDR1 and CDR2 from the germline V gene are MNHNS and SASEGT. This CDR3 has 13 residues. Trimming at V came to 4 bases and at J to 9 bases, leaving 8 bases not matched to a gene.

The chain combines TRBV27 with TRBJ1-2; 7 nucleotides line up with TRBD1. Germline CDR1 MNHEY, CDR2 SMNVEV (reference sequence). Trimming took 8 bases from V and 5 from J; bases not matched to a gene: 8. This CDR3 has 13 residues. The CDR3 DNA reads as TGTGCCAGCCGGCCCCAGGGGGAGTATGGCTACACCTTC. Protein product: CASRPQGEYGYTF.

The chain uses TRBV2 and TRBJ2-7, with 8 bases lining up with TRBD2. In germline, CDR1 is SNHLY, CDR2 FYNNEI. After removal of 1 base from V and 6 bases from J, the junction contained 8 bases not matched to a gene. The length of the CDR3 is 15 residues. CDR3 in amino acids: CASSEGSTSVSEQYF. CDR3 DNA: TGTGCCAGCAGTGAAGGGTCGACTAGCGTCAGCGAGCAGTACTTC.

This clone has a handful of counts. The chain joins TRBV4-1 to TRBJ1-5; D gene unclear. There are 15 residues in the CDR3. CDR1 and CDR2 from the germline V gene are MGHRA and YSYEKL. Trimming took off 0 bases at V and 3 bases at J, with 9 bases between the two ends. The CDR3 reads CASSQDWATNQPQHF. The CDR3 DNA follows: TGCGCCAGCAGCCAAGACTGGGCCACCAATCAGCCCCAGCATTTT.

In its sample, this clone was seen a few times. Compared with germline, one end of the junction differs, possibly owing to a read error. J is TRBJ2-7 and V is TRBV5-5, with D possibly being TRBD2 (6 bases). This CDR3 region has 12 residues. The germline CDR1 and CDR2 sequences are SGHKS and YYEKEE (reference sequence). CDR3: CASSLAVAGLHF. CDR3 DNA sequence: TGTGCCAGCAGCTTGGCCGTCGCGGGACTTCACTTC.

The chain joins TRBV9 to TRBJ1-3; TRBD1 agrees at 7 bases. This CDR3 spans 15 amino acids. Germline CDR1 reads SGDLS; CDR2 reads YYNGEE. V shed 3 bases, J shed 5 bases, and the junction held 8 bases outside the gene matches. As DNA, the CDR3 is TGTGCCAGCAGCGAGGGCAGGGGGGTTCGAAACACCATATATTTT. Amino acid sequence: CASSEGRGVRNTIYF.

For this clone: Germline is not matched at one junction end, which may reflect a read error. The rearrangement links TRBV29-1 to TRBJ2-6; 11 bases agree with TRBD1. Per the germline V gene, CDR1 is SQVTM and CDR2 is ANQGSEA. The CDR3 sequence is 18 residues long. The CDR3 region is CSVEDRGTGGFGANGLTF. Here the CDR3 DNA reads TGCAGCGTTGAAGATCGTGGGACAGGGGGGTTTGGGGCCAACGGCCTGACTTTC.

The gene calls are TRBV18 and TRBJ2-3, with TRBD2 as a possible D gene (5 bases). Germline CDR1 and CDR2: KGHSH and LQKENI. V was clipped by 2 bases and J by 10 bases, with 22 bases between them. CDR3 length equals 16 residues. CDR3 DNA: TGTGCCAGCTCACCATACGCGGTCGGGGATTTCTGGGCGCAGTATTTT. Translated, it gives CASSPYAVGDFWAQYF.

CDR3 amino acids: CASRPESPVDEQYF. The DNA of the CDR3 is TGTGCAAGTCGCCCTGAAAGCCCGGTGGACGAGCAGTACTTC. This chain joins TRBV12-2 and TRBJ2-7; no check of the table's D call, TRBD2, against the DNA was made. TRBV12-2 is listed as a pseudogene. This CDR3 is 14 amino acids long.

This rearrangement joins TRBV18 to TRBJ1-2; 7 bases are shared with TRBD1. The germline V gene encodes CDR1 KGHSH and CDR2 LQKENI. The CDR3 covers 13 residues. J lost 3 bases, V lost 6 bases, and 4 bases had no gene match. CDR3 protein: CASSLGQDYGYTF. The CDR3 nucleotides read TGTGCCAGCTCCCTCGGACAGGACTATGGCTACACCTTC.

This clone showed up just once. The rearrangement uses TRBV5-6 and TRBJ1-2, with 8 bases that match TRBD1. The CDR3 spans 14 residues. J lost 5 bases, V lost 3 bases, and 6 bases had no gene match. Germline assignment: CDR1 SGHDT and CDR2 YYEEEE. The CDR3 loop reads CASSSGDRQYGYTF. The CDR3 DNA sequence: TGTGCCAGCAGCTCGGGGGACAGGCAATATGGCTACACCTTC.

In its sample, this clone was seen once. The CDR3 bases are TGTGCCAGCAGCTCCCCGGGACTAGGGGGCCAAGAGACCCAGTACTTC. Translating gives CASSSPGLGGQETQYF. The chain carries TRBV13 and TRBJ2-5; TRBD2 aligns across 8 bases. The V gene's germline CDR1 is PRHDT and CDR2 FYEKMQ (reference sequence). The CDR3 runs to 16 residues. V gave up 4 bases and J gave up 1 base; unmatched junction bases: 8.

The chain uses TRBV19 and TRBJ1-4; D may be TRBD1 (5 bases). The CDR3 contains 14 residues. V gave up 5 bases and J gave up 3 bases, with 10 bases separating them. Germline values: CDR1 LNHDA, CDR2 SQIVND (reference sequence). The CDR3 sequence: CASSVWGPNEKLFF. The DNA for the CDR3 is TGTGCCAGTAGTGTCTGGGGCCCTAATGAAAAACTGTTTTTT.

The genes are TRBV7-8 and TRBJ2-5; TRBD2 aligns across 9 bases. With V trimmed by 2 bases and J by 4 bases, 8 bases remained unmatched. There are 16 residues in the CDR3. Germline CDR1 reads SGHVS; CDR2 reads FQNEAQ. The CDR3 nucleotides are TGTGCCAGCAGCTTATATCGTCTAGCGGGACCAGAGACCCAGTACTTC. This gives the protein CASSLYRLAGPETQYF.

This clone was seen a single time. The chain uses TRBV2 and TRBJ1-5; no definite D call. The CDR3 spans 14 residues. Germline CDR1 SNHLY, CDR2 FYNNEI. With 5 bases removed from V and 0 bases from J, the gap between germline ends came to 8 bases. The chain's CDR3 is CASSIDYSNQPQHF. In nucleotides, the CDR3 is TGTGCCAGCAGTATCGACTATAGCAATCAGCCCCAGCATTTT.

V is TRBV10-1 and J is TRBJ2-7; 8 bases line up with TRBD2. With V trimmed by 5 bases and J by 0 bases, 6 bases remained unmatched. The CDR3 loop spans 15 amino acids. CDR1 and CDR2 (germline): WNHNN, SYGVQD (reference sequence). In DNA, the CDR3 is TGCGCCAGCAGTAGCCTAGCGGGCGGCTCCTACGAGCAGTACTTC. Its translation is CASSSLAGGSYEQYF.

V is TRBV28 and J is TRBJ2-7; 9 nucleotides agree with TRBD1. The germline CDR1 and CDR2 sequences are MDHEN and SYDVKM. The CDR3 runs 14 residues. Germline trimming cut 6 bases from V and 5 bases from J; bases unmatched to any gene: 8. CDR3 amino acids: CASSHGQGIDEQYF. CDR3 coding DNA: TGTGCCAGCAGCCACGGACAGGGGATCGACGAGCAGTACTTC.

In this sample, this clone turned up once. V and J are TRBV29-1 and TRBJ2-5; 7 bases are a match to TRBD1. With V trimmed by 6 bases and J by 2 bases, 6 bases remained unmatched. Germline assignment: CDR1 SQVTM and CDR2 ANQGSEA. The CDR3 runs to 13 residues. The CDR3 sequence: CSVRGQLQETQYF. In DNA, the CDR3 is TGCAGCGTCAGGGGACAGTTACAAGAGACCCAGTACTTC.